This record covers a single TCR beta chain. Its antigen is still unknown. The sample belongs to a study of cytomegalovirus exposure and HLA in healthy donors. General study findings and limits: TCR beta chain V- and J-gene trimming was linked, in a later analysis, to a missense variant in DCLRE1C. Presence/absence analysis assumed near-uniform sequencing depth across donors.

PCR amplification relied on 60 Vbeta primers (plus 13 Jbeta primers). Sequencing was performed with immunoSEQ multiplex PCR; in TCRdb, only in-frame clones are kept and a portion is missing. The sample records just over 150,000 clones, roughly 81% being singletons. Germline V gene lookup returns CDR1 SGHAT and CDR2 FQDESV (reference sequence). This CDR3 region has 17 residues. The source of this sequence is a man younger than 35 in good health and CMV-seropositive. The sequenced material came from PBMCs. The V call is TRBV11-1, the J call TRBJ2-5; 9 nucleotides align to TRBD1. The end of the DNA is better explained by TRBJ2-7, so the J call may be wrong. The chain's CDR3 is CASSSAYAGTGPYEQYF. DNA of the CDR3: TGTGCCAGCAGCTCCGCGTATGCTGGGACAGGGCCCTACGAGCAGTACTTC.